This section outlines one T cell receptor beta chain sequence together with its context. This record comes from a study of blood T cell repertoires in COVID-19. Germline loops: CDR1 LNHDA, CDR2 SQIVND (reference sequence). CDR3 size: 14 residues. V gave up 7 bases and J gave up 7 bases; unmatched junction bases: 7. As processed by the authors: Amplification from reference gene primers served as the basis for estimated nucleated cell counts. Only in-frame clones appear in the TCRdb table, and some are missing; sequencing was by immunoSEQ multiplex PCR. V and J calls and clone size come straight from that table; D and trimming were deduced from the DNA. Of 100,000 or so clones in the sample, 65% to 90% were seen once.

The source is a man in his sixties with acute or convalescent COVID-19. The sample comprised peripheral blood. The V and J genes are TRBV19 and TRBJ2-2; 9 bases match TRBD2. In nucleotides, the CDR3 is TGTGCCAGTATCCGGACTAGCGAGGGCGGGGAGCTGTTTTTT. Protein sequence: CASIRTSEGGELFF. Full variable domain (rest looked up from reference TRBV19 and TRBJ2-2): DGGITQSPKYLFRKEGQNVTLSCEQNLNHDAMYWYRQDPGQGLRLIYYSQIVNDFQKGDIAEGYSVSREKKESFPLTVTSAQKNPTAFYLCASIRTSEGGELFFGEGSRLTVL.